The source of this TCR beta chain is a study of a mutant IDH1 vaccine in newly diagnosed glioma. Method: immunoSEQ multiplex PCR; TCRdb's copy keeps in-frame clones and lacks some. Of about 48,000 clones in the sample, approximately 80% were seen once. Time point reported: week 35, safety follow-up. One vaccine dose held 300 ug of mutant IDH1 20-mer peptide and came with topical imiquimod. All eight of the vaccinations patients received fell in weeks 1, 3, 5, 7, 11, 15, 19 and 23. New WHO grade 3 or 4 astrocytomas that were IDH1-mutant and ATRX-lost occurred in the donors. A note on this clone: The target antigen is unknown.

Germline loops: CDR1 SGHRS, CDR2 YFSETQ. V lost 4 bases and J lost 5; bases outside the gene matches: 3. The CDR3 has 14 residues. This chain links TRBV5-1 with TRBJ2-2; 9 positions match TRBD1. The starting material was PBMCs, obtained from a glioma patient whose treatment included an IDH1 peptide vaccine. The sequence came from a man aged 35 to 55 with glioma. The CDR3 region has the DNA TGCGCCAGCAGCGCGGGGACAGGGACCGGGGAGCTGTTTTTT. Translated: CASSAGTGTGELFF.